Presented here are 15 T cell receptor beta chains from one specimen sequenced in a study of post-analysis software for immune sequencing data. Every TCR beta cDNA library bore unique molecular identifiers. TCRdb re-derived calls from the PCR reads in MiXCR, one entry per CDR3 protein. Among about 560,000 distinct CDR3 sequences listed, about 44% were seen once. Notes on the study in general: Comparison of patients with controls showed about 5 TRBV segments more frequent in patients, TRBV5-6, TRBV5-1 and TRBV20-1 among them.

These receptors are not linked to any known antigen. The sample taken for sequencing was blood. The receptors stem from a girl aged 10 to 17 with multiple sclerosis.

This clonotype was recorded a few times. The chain is built from TRBV12-3 or TRBV12-4 and TRBJ2-1; possible D gene TRBD2, 5 bases. Between the trimmed V and J ends, which lost 3 bases and 10 bases, there was a span of 7 bases. The CDR3 runs to 11 residues. The DNA for the CDR3 is TGTGCCAGCAGTTTGCCGGGGGAGCAGTTCTTC. Translating it yields CASSLPGEQFF.

The CDR3, as DNA: TGCGCCAGCAGCTCGATCCCGGGATCTAGCACAGATACGCAGTATTTT. This codes for CASSSIPGSSTDTQYF. The rearrangement joins TRBV5-1 to TRBJ2-3, with D tentatively TRBD2 (5 bases). The V gene lost 3 bases and the J gene lost 0 bases, with 14 bases spanning the gap. This CDR3 is built from 16 residues. The germline V gene encodes CDR1 SGHRS and CDR2 YFSETQ. Filled out from reference TRBV5-1 and TRBJ2-3, the complete variable domain reads KAGVTQTPRYLIKTRGQQVTLSCSPISGHRSVSWYQQTPGQGLQFLFEYFSETQRNKGNFPGRFSGRQFSNSRSEMNVSTLELGDSALYLCASSSIPGSSTDTQYFGPGTRLTVL.

The V and J genes are TRBV18 and TRBJ2-5; D uncertain. The CDR3 consists of 15 residues. Germline CDR1 and CDR2: KGHSH and LQKENI. Trimming took off 1 base at V and 2 bases at J, with 11 bases between the two ends. CDR3 loop: CASSPLSAAQETQYF. The CDR3 DNA sequence: TGTGCCAGCTCACCACTTTCGGCAGCTCAAGAGACCCAGTACTTC.

In DNA form, the CDR3 reads TGCAGTGCTAGAGAAAATGGACAGGTCCTCTCCTACAATGAGCAGTTCTTC. Residues: CSARENGQVLSYNEQFF. This chain links TRBV20-1 with TRBJ2-1; the match to TRBD1 covers 7 bases. CDR1 DFQATT and CDR2 SNEGSKA come from the germline V gene (reference sequence). J gave up 0 bases and V 0 bases, and 8 bases lay outside the gene matches. This CDR3 has 17 residues.

The chain has TRBV27 and TRBJ2-2; D not certain. V dropped 3 bases and J dropped 0 bases, with 5 bases sitting between them. CDR3 length: 14 amino acids. CDR1 is MNHEY, CDR2 SMNVEV, per germline (reference sequence). The CDR3 here is CASSLWANTGELFF. The CDR3, as DNA: TGTGCCAGCAGTTTGTGGGCGAACACCGGGGAGCTGTTTTTT.

The rearrangement uses TRBV4-1 and TRBJ2-3, with a possible D match to TRBD1 (5 bases). Trimming took off 5 bases at V and 4 bases at J, with 13 bases between the two ends. CDR1 and CDR2 from the germline V gene are MGHRA and YSYEKL. The CDR3 loop spans 14 amino acids. CDR3 sequence: CASSRKDTSDTQYF. In DNA, the CDR3 is TGCGCCAGCAGCAGAAAGGACACTTCAGATACGCAGTATTTT.

The V and J genes are TRBV27 and TRBJ2-7; D gene uncertain. Deletions cut 4 bases from V and 0 bases from J, with 10 bases between. Germline V gene data show CDR1 as MNHEY and CDR2 as SMNVEV (reference sequence). This CDR3 spans 14 amino acids. CDR3 DNA: TGTGCCAGCAGTTCGATTGTAGGCTCCTACGAGCAGTACTTC. This sequence encodes CASSSIVGSYEQYF.

V gene TRBV10-3 combines with J gene TRBJ2-4, with 10 bases fitting TRBD2. The germline V gene has CDR1 ENHRY and CDR2 SYGVKD. This CDR3 is built from 14 residues. Trimming at V came to 10 bases and at J to 7 bases, leaving 10 bases not matched to a gene. The CDR3 loop reads CATSSGSPGNIQYF. As DNA, the CDR3 is TGTGCCACTTCTAGCGGGAGCCCGGGGAACATTCAGTACTTC.

Regarding this clonotype: This sequence may be a read error, since a much larger clone differs from it by one base. The chain couples TRBV2 to TRBJ2-3; 11 positions match TRBD2. Germline loops: CDR1 SNHLY, CDR2 FYNNEI. This CDR3 has 15 amino acids. Here the CDR3 DNA reads TGTACCAGCAGTGATAGCGGGGGGGCCCCAGATACGCAGTATTTT. Residues: CTSSDSGGAPDTQYF.

The V gene is TRBV4-2, the J gene TRBJ2-1, with D perhaps given as TRBD1 or TRBD2 (7 bases each). Germline V CDR1 and CDR2: LGHNA, YNFKEQ. CDR3 length: 16 residues. Trimming cost V 4 bases and J 9 bases, with 22 bases left between them. CDR3 bases: TGTGCCAGCAGCCCCGAGGGGGCTAGCGGTTATAGTGAGCAGTTCTTC. Protein: CASSPEGASGYSEQFF.

This clonotype was seen a handful of times. The chain combines TRBV6-5 with TRBJ2-7, with TRBD2 matching 14 bases. Germline-derived CDR1 and CDR2 are MNHEY and SVGAGI. J was trimmed by 2 bases and V by 2 bases; bases with no gene match: 2. The CDR3 spans 16 residues. The CDR3 loop reads CASSYTTSGRAYEQYF. The CDR3 coding sequence is TGTGCCAGCAGTTACACGACTAGCGGGAGGGCCTACGAGCAGTACTTC.

This clonotype was observed a few times. The rearrangement uses TRBV7-8 and TRBJ1-6; D is perhaps TRBD1 (6 bases). CDR1 SGHVS and CDR2 FQNEAQ come from the germline V gene. The germline V and J ends were trimmed by 5 bases and 10 bases, with 24 bases remaining between them. The CDR3 consists of 17 residues. CDR3 protein: CASSPRRGRGGSSPLHF. CDR3 DNA sequence: TGTGCCAGCAGCCCACGAAGGGGCAGGGGAGGTTCCTCACCCCTCCACTTT. Based on the CDR3 plus reference TRBV7-8 and TRBJ1-6, the full variable domain is GAGVSQSPRYKVAKRGQDVALRCDPISGHVSLFWYQQALGQGPEFLTYFQNEAQLDKSGLPSDRFFAERPEGSVSTLKIQRTQQEDSAVYLCASSPRRGRGGSSPLHFGNGTRLTVT.

The chain is built from TRBV4-1 and TRBJ2-7, with 7 positions matching TRBD2. The CDR3 sequence is 14 residues long. In germline, CDR1 is MGHRA, CDR2 YSYEKL. Trimming took 4 bases from V and 2 from J; bases not matched to a gene: 5. The CDR3 is CASSLEREPYEQYF. The CDR3 DNA reads TGCGCCAGCAGCCTCGAGCGGGAACCCTACGAGCAGTACTTC.

Here the CDR3 reads CASSYSTGAGSYGYTF. Here the CDR3 DNA reads TGTGCCAGCAGTTACTCTACAGGGGCTGGGAGCTATGGCTACACCTTC. The chain uses TRBV6-5 and TRBJ1-2, with 7 bases that match TRBD1. This CDR3 is 16 amino acids long. Trimming at V came to 0 bases and at J to 4 bases, leaving 8 bases not matched to a gene. CDR1 and CDR2 from the germline V gene are MNHEY and SVGAGI.

This rearrangement joins TRBV5-1 to TRBJ2-7; 10 bases are shared with TRBD1. The V gene's germline CDR1 is SGHRS and CDR2 YFSETQ. J gave up 5 bases and V 0 bases, and 11 bases lay outside the gene matches. The CDR3 contains 17 residues. The CDR3 bases are TGCGCCAGCAGCTTGGTCTCTCTCCGGGACAGGGGCCACGAGCAGTACTTC. Its protein product is CASSLVSLRDRGHEQYF.